Listed here are 16 T cell receptor beta chains from one sample, sequenced in a study of T cell repertoires in cytomegalovirus infection (dated by TCRdb to the late 2010s). The sequencer listed for this sample is Illumina HiSeq 1500. TCRdb cleaned the public reads at Q25 with fastp, built clones with MiXCR and kept in-frame beta chains. Each record represents a unique CDR3 protein, reported with the most common genes and DNA among its rows. This sample comprises 110,000 or so distinct CDR3 sequences, under 35% of them detected only once. Around two fifths of the sample lies in the top ten. The treatment or condition label, read with the paper, signifies: in vitro stimulation with specific CMV peptide epitopes to enrich CMV-specific T cells. What these receptors recognize is not known. The sequencing used CD8+ T cells from cultured PBMCs, collected from culture after CMV antigen stimulation. These receptors all stem from a human donor in good health (CMV status not recorded). Some clones in this sample may be carry-over from other donors' samples.

This chain's CDR3 is CAISESATKYF. DNA for the CDR3: TGTGCCATCAGTGAGTCGGCTACTAAGTACTTC. The V call is TRBV10-3, the J call TRBJ2-7; D remains ambiguous. The germline V gene encodes CDR1 ENHRY and CDR2 SYGVKD. V gave up 0 bases and J gave up 11 bases, with 8 bases separating them. This CDR3 is 11 amino acids long.

This clonotype turned up a few times. The CDR3 spells CASSYSTRSEAFF. CDR3 sequence (DNA): TGTGCCAGCAGTTACTCGACGAGATCGGAAGCTTTCTTT. This rearrangement joins TRBV6-2 or TRBV6-3 to TRBJ1-1; D is unresolved. The germline gives CDR1 MNHEY, CDR2 SVGEGT. V was pared by 0 bases and J by 8 bases, with 10 bases between. This CDR3 is built from 13 residues.

The chain joins TRBV29-1 to TRBJ1-5, with D possibly matching TRBD1 (5 bases). The germline V gene has CDR1 SQVTM and CDR2 ANQGSEA. Between the trimmed V and J ends, which lost 4 bases and 0 bases, there was a span of 22 bases. The CDR3 length is 18 residues. The DNA for the CDR3 is TGCAGCGTTGTAGCGCGACAGAATAAGAAAGATAGCAATCAGCCCCAGCATTTT. Amino acids: CSVVARQNKKDSNQPQHF. The entire variable domain, with the rest obtained from reference TRBV29-1 and TRBJ1-5, is as follows: SAVISQKPSRDICQRGTSLTIQCQVDSQVTMMFWYRQQPGQSLTLIATANQGSEATYESGFVIDKFPISRPNLTFSTLTVSNMSPEDSSIYLCSVVARQNKKDSNQPQHFGDGTRLSIL.

This rearrangement joins TRBV7-3 to TRBJ1-3; D gene uncertain. This CDR3 spans 16 amino acids. Trimming left V 5 bases short and J 0 bases short, with 14 bases between. CDR1 and CDR2 (germline): SGHTA, FQGTGA. The CDR3 region is CASSHGVSSSGNTIYF. The CDR3, as DNA: TGTGCCAGCAGCCACGGCGTCTCGAGCTCTGGAAACACCATATATTTT.

This clonotype showed up many times. This chain links TRBV7-6 with TRBJ2-7; 9 nucleotides line up with TRBD1. This CDR3 contains 15 residues. J lost 7 bases, V lost 3 bases, and 10 bases had no gene match. Germline CDR1 reads SGHVS; CDR2 reads FNYEAQ. The DNA of the CDR3 is TGTGCCAGCAGCTTGACAAGGGACAGGGTGCGGGAGCAGTACTTC. Translating it yields CASSLTRDRVREQYF.

V and J are TRBV6-8 and TRBJ1-5; the D is unclear. CDR1 is MNHGY and CDR2 is SAAAGT in the germline V gene. Between the trimmed V and J ends, which lost 6 bases and 3 bases, there was a span of 18 bases. This CDR3 contains 16 residues. CDR3 sequence reads: CASRPHGVGFNQPQHF. In nucleotides, the CDR3 is TGTGCCAGCAGACCCCATGGAGTGGGGTTCAATCAGCCCCAGCATTTT.

Turning to this clonotype: A much bigger clone sits one base away, suggesting this may be a read error. V gene TRBV7-6 combines with J gene TRBJ1-1; 8 nucleotides align to TRBD1. This CDR3 is built from 15 residues. The germline V gene has CDR1 SGHVS and CDR2 FNYEAQ. CDR3 DNA sequence: TGTGTCAGCAGCTCAGGACAGGGAGGTTACCCTGAAGCTTTCTTT. It specifies CVSSSGQGGYPEAFF.

The rearrangement joins TRBV6-2 or TRBV6-3 to TRBJ2-3; no clear D gene. The germline gives CDR1 MNHEY, CDR2 SVGEGT. The CDR3 covers 13 residues. The germline V and J ends were trimmed by 10 bases and 3 bases, with 14 bases remaining between them. CDR3 sequence: CAIQRLATDTQYF. In nucleotides, the CDR3 is TGTGCCATCCAACGGCTGGCTACAGATACGCAGTATTTT.

The chain is built from TRBV12-5 and TRBJ1-2, with D maybe TRBD1 (6 bases). V lost 3 bases to trimming and J lost 0 bases, with 29 bases between them. The CDR3 has 21 amino acids. CDR1 is LGHNT and CDR2 is FRNRAP in the germline V gene. CDR3 nucleotides: TGTGCTAGTGGTTTCGGTGTAGAGTCCGGACAGAGCCATTTAGCTAACTATGGCTACACCTTC. This sequence encodes CASGFGVESGQSHLANYGYTF.

This clonotype was counted at least ten times. The rearrangement joins TRBV7-6 to TRBJ2-7, with 7 bases identical to TRBD2. V was clipped by 1 base and J by 4 bases; unmatched bases: 7. The CDR3 is 15 residues long. Per the germline V gene, CDR1 is SGHVS and CDR2 is FNYEAQ. Here the CDR3 reads CASSLGAGGFYEQYF. DNA of the CDR3: TGTGCCAGCAGCTTAGGGGCCGGGGGGTTTTACGAGCAGTACTTC.

This clonotype was picked up a small number of times. The rearrangement uses TRBV7-9 and TRBJ2-7; no reliable D call. In germline, CDR1 is SEHNR, CDR2 FQNEAQ (reference sequence). The CDR3 consists of 12 residues. V dropped 4 bases and J dropped 6 bases, with 10 bases sitting between them. CDR3 DNA sequence: TGTGCCAGCAGCTCAGCCTCCGGCGAGCAGTACTTC. Translated, it gives CASSSASGEQYF.

This clonotype was counted a few times. The V call is TRBV5-8, the J call TRBJ2-7, with D perhaps matching TRBD2 (5 bases). V was shortened by 4 bases and J by 2 bases, with 19 bases between the two germline ends. Germline values: CDR1 SGHTS, CDR2 YDEGEE. CDR3 length: 16 amino acids. The CDR3 here is CASSSLSRGNPYEQYF. For the CDR3, the DNA is TGTGCCAGCAGCAGCCTTTCTCGGGGAAACCCCTACGAGCAGTACTTC.

The rearrangement joins TRBV7-9 to TRBJ2-7; maybe TRBD1 (6 bases). Per germline, CDR1 SEHNR and CDR2 FQNEAQ (reference sequence). V was pared by 2 bases and J by 6 bases, with 26 bases between. The CDR3 sequence is 18 residues long. CDR3 DNA sequence: TGTGCCAGCAGCTTATCCCCTTATGAGACAGGTTCGCGGTCCGAGCAGTACTTC. Amino acids: CASSLSPYETGSRSEQYF. The full variable domain, its missing parts supplied by reference TRBV7-9 and TRBJ2-7, is DTGVSQNPRHKITKRGQNVTFRCDPISEHNRLYWYRQTLGQGPEFLTYFQNEAQLEKSRLLSDRFSAERPKGSFSTLEIQRTEQGDSAMYLCASSLSPYETGSRSEQYFGPGTRLTVT.

The V gene is TRBV4-1, the J gene TRBJ1-1; possibly TRBD1 for D (6 bases). This CDR3 is built from 16 residues. V dropped 4 bases and J dropped 3 bases, with 18 bases sitting between them. Per germline, CDR1 MGHRA and CDR2 YSYEKL. The CDR3 region has the DNA TGCGCCAGCAGCCCAATCGGGGGGCTGAGGTACACTGAAGCTTTCTTT. Protein product: CASSPIGGLRYTEAFF.

There are a few counts of this clonotype. The chain joins TRBV7-2 to TRBJ1-5; D possibly corresponds to TRBD1 (5 bases). V was trimmed by 3 bases and J by 6 bases, leaving 12 bases between them. This CDR3 contains 14 residues. CDR1 and CDR2 (germline): SGHTA, FQGNSA. CDR3 in DNA: TGTGCCAGCAGCTTCGGATTGGGGGTTCAGCCCCAGCATTTT. This encodes CASSFGLGVQPQHF.

This clonotype was observed a few times. V usage is TRBV5-4 and J usage is TRBJ1-1; 9 bases are shared with TRBD1. After removal of 0 bases from V and 0 bases from J, the junction contained 3 bases not matched to a gene. CDR1 SGHNT and CDR2 YYREEE come from the germline V gene (reference sequence). This CDR3 is 16 amino acids long. CDR3 in amino acids: CASSLGTGVVNTEAFF. The CDR3 DNA follows: TGTGCCAGCAGCTTGGGGACAGGGGTCGTGAACACTGAAGCTTTCTTT.